This entry concerns a single TCR beta chain. This sample is drawn from a study of T cell responses to AZD1222 COVID-19 vaccine. This table comes from immunoSEQ multiplex PCR, and its TCRdb copy is limited to in-frame clones, with some not included. The table records around 270,000 clones, 90% to 95% of them present only once. Germline V gene data show CDR1 as GTSNPN and CDR2 as SVGIG (reference sequence). The V segment lost 5 bases and the J segment 8 bases; nucleotides outside the gene matches: 9. This CDR3 has 15 residues. Sample: peripheral blood, taken 28 days after the second AZD1222 dose. The origin of this receptor is an adult who received the AZD1222 COVID-19 vaccine. V usage is TRBV30 and J usage is TRBJ1-6; TRBD1 matches 10 bases. CDR3 loop: CAWAYRDRGDSPLHF. The CDR3 DNA follows: TGTGCCTGGGCCTATAGGGACAGGGGTGATTCACCCCTCCACTTT.